A single sample gave rise to the 23 T cell receptor beta chains below, sequenced in a study of cytomegalovirus exposure and HLA in healthy donors. 13 Jbeta primers and 60 Vbeta primers were used for the PCR. Produced via immunoSEQ multiplex PCR; TCRdb's table is partial and in-frame only. Of fewer than 200,000 clones detected, about 72% appear once; the ten largest clones hold about 3.8%. Sequencing was done on a sample of PBMCs. The source is a man aged 25-45 years in good health and CMV-seropositive.

V is TRBV7-2 and J is TRBJ1-4, with a possible D match to TRBD1 (6 bases). V was pared by 2 bases and J by 2 bases, with 6 bases between. The germline CDR1 and CDR2 sequences are SGHTA and FQGNSA. The CDR3 is made up of 14 amino acids. The CDR3 region is CASSLQGTNEKLFF. The CDR3 coding sequence is TGTGCCAGCAGCTTACAGGGGACTAATGAAAAACTGTTTTTT.

The CDR3 DNA reads TGTGCCAGCAGAACCGGGACAGAGCTTTTCACCGGGGAGCTGTTTTTT. Encoded protein: CASRTGTELFTGELFF. This chain links TRBV28 with TRBJ2-2, with 7 bases identical to TRBD1. The junction had 11 bases not matched to a gene; V was cut back by 6 bases and J by 4 bases. CDR3 length equals 16 residues. The germline V gene encodes CDR1 MDHEN and CDR2 SYDVKM.

The rearrangement links TRBV2 to TRBJ2-3; D gene uncertain. The CDR3 has 16 amino acids. CDR1 and CDR2 from the germline V gene are SNHLY and FYNNEI. V lost 6 bases to trimming and J lost 0 bases, with 16 bases between them. DNA for the CDR3: TGTGCCAGCAGGGGCACAGTAATCCCTAGCACAGATACGCAGTATTTT. This encodes CASRGTVIPSTDTQYF.

The V gene is TRBV4-1, the J gene TRBJ1-1; D perhaps matches TRBD1 (6 bases). CDR1 is MGHRA and CDR2 is YSYEKL in the germline V gene. The CDR3 is 17 amino acids. V dropped 3 bases and J dropped 6 bases, with 23 bases sitting between them. The CDR3 DNA reads TGCGCCAGCAGCCAGGGCGGCATGCAAACCAGGGGCGCTGAAGCTTTCTTT. Translated, it gives CASSQGGMQTRGAEAFF.

The V call is TRBV6-5, the J call TRBJ1-6; maybe TRBD1 (6 bases). Trimming stripped 5 bases from V and 9 bases from J, with 17 bases between. CDR3 length: 15 residues. Germline values: CDR1 MNHEY, CDR2 SVGAGI. CDR3 bases: TGTGCCAGCAGTCAAACAGGGATTCGGACTTCACCCCTCCACTTT. Translated, it gives CASSQTGIRTSPLHF.

This chain links TRBV27 with TRBJ1-5; no clear D. The V end lost 5 bases, the J end lost 1 base, and 9 bases lay between the germline ends. This CDR3 is built from 14 residues. CDR1 is MNHEY, CDR2 SMNVEV, per germline (reference sequence). The CDR3 is CASSQVGSNQPQHF. CDR3 nucleotide sequence: TGTGCCAGCAGTCAGGTTGGGAGCAATCAGCCCCAGCATTTT.

The chain combines TRBV7-6 with TRBJ2-7; D is possibly TRBD1 (6 bases). The CDR3 consists of 13 residues. Germline V gives CDR1 SGHVS, CDR2 FNYEAQ. Trimming cost V 4 bases and J 4 bases, with 11 bases left between them. The CDR3 DNA sequence: TGTGCCAGCAGCTCGGGACAACTTTACGAGCAGTACTTC. Its protein is CASSSGQLYEQYF.

CDR3 DNA sequence: TGCGCCAGCAGCCAAACGGGACTAGCCTACGAGCAGTACTTC. Its protein is CASSQTGLAYEQYF. This chain uses TRBV4-1 with TRBJ2-7, with TRBD2 identical over 8 bases. V dropped 2 bases and J dropped 2; count of bases not matched to a gene: 2. Germline lookup yields CDR1 MGHRA and CDR2 YSYEKL. The CDR3 has 14 residues.

V usage is TRBV7-2 and J usage is TRBJ1-6; D unresolved. Deletions cut 4 bases from V and 9 bases from J, with 4 bases between. The germline gives CDR1 SGHTA, CDR2 FQGNSA. The CDR3 totals 11 residues. The CDR3 DNA follows: TGTGCCAGCAGCTCCCGTTCACCCCTCCACTTT. Translating gives CASSSRSPLHF.

This clone has just one count. The chain joins TRBV2 to TRBJ1-1, with no clear D. V lost 4 bases and J 3 bases, leaving 12 bases between the germline ends. Germline V CDR1 and CDR2: SNHLY, FYNNEI. CDR3 length equals 14 residues. The CDR3 loop is CASSGTGQDTEAFF. In DNA form, the CDR3 reads TGTGCCAGCAGTGGTACTGGGCAGGACACTGAAGCTTTCTTT.

The V gene is TRBV4-3, the J gene TRBJ2-2, with D possibly being TRBD1 (5 bases). The CDR3 sequence is 14 residues long. Deletions cut 7 bases from V and 1 base from J, with 10 bases between. Germline V gene lookup returns CDR1 LGHNA and CDR2 YSLEER. Here the CDR3 reads CASNPGQNTGELFF. CDR3 in DNA: TGCGCCAGCAACCCAGGACAGAACACCGGGGAGCTGTTTTTT.

The chain links TRBV28 to TRBJ1-5; D not resolved. The CDR3 loop spans 13 amino acids. Trimming stripped 8 bases from V and 3 bases from J, with 11 bases between. Germline CDR1 and CDR2: MDHEN and SYDVKM. DNA for the CDR3: TGTGCCAGCGGTCCGGGTCCCAATCAGCCCCAGCATTTT. Translating it yields CASGPGPNQPQHF.

The chain carries TRBV30 and TRBJ2-7; 11 bases map to TRBD1. The CDR3 consists of 16 residues. Trimming cost V 3 bases and J 2 bases; bases outside gene matches: 9. Germline V gene data show CDR1 as GTSNPN and CDR2 as SVGIG (reference sequence). CDR3: CAWRGIRDRGTYEQYF. The CDR3 DNA sequence: TGTGCCTGGAGGGGAATCCGGGACAGGGGGACCTACGAGCAGTACTTC. The complete variable domain, with remaining parts taken from reference TRBV30 and TRBJ2-7, reads SQTIHQWPATLVQPVGSPLSLECTVEGTSNPNLYWYRQAAGRGLQLLFYSVGIGQISSEVPQNLSASRPQDRQFILSSKKLLLSDSGFYLCAWRGIRDRGTYEQYFGPGTRLTVT.

J is TRBJ2-7 and V is TRBV5-1; D is uncertain. The CDR3 length is 14 residues. V shed 0 bases and J shed 3 bases, with 10 bases lying between them. Germline V gene lookup returns CDR1 SGHRS and CDR2 YFSETQ. In nucleotides, the CDR3 is TGCGCCAGCAGCTTGGAATTCGGGTTCTACGAGCAGTACTTC. This codes for CASSLEFGFYEQYF.

The gene calls are TRBV7-7 and TRBJ1-6, with D uncertain. V was trimmed by 0 bases and J by 10 bases, leaving 13 bases between them. Germline V lookup: CDR1 SSHAT, CDR2 FNYEAQ (reference sequence). This CDR3 comprises 15 residues. Here the CDR3 reads CASSLAVRRWSPLHF. CDR3 DNA: TGTGCCAGCAGCTTAGCGGTTCGGAGGTGGTCACCCCTCCACTTT.

The V gene is TRBV5-6, the J gene TRBJ2-2, with D hard to call. V was clipped by 0 bases and J by 4 bases, with 7 bases between them. The CDR3 contains 14 residues. The V gene's germline CDR1 is SGHDT and CDR2 YYEEEE. As DNA, the CDR3 is TGTGCCAGCAGCTTGGGTGGCGGCACCGGGGAGCTGTTTTTT. Translation: CASSLGGGTGELFF.

This chain joins TRBV29-1 and TRBJ2-3; 9 positions agree with TRBD2. This CDR3 contains 14 residues. The V and J ends lost 3 bases and 2 bases, in that order; junction bases with no gene match: 3. The germline gives CDR1 SQVTM, CDR2 ANQGSEA. The CDR3 coding sequence is TGCAGCGTTGAGCAGCGGGGGGCCACAGATACGCAGTATTTT. It specifies CSVEQRGATDTQYF.

The chain recombines TRBV5-6 with TRBJ2-5; D is uncertain. V was shortened by 1 base and J by 1 base, with 8 bases between the two germline ends. The length of the CDR3 is 14 residues. Germline lookup yields CDR1 SGHDT and CDR2 YYEEEE. CDR3 sequence: CASSLSTVQETQYF. DNA for the CDR3: TGTGCCAGCAGCTTGAGTACAGTCCAAGAGACCCAGTACTTC. Full variable domain (remainder filled in from reference TRBV5-6 and TRBJ2-5): DAGVTQSPTHLIKTRGQQVTLRCSPKSGHDTVSWYQQALGQGPQFIFQYYEEEERQRGNFPDRFSGHQFPNYSSELNVNALLLGDSALYLCASSLSTVQETQYFGPGTRLLVL.

The rearrangement uses TRBV6-1 and TRBJ2-1; 7 bases map to TRBD2. The junction had 2 bases not matched to a gene; V was cut back by 1 base and J by 2 bases. Germline-derived CDR1 and CDR2 are MNHNS and SASEGT. The CDR3 has 15 amino acids. Here the CDR3 reads CASSEERGAYNEQFF. In DNA form, the CDR3 reads TGTGCCAGCAGTGAAGAGCGGGGAGCCTACAATGAGCAGTTCTTC.

The J gene is TRBJ2-5, the V gene TRBV5-5; 10 bases are a match to TRBD2. Germline V gives CDR1 SGHKS, CDR2 YYEKEE (reference sequence). The CDR3 is 17 amino acids. The J segment lost 9 bases and the V segment lost 0 bases, leaving 14 bases of the junction unmatched. The CDR3 DNA reads TGTGCCAGCAGCTTGGTTGTTAGCGGGGGGCCTACAGGGGCCCAGTACTTC. Protein sequence: CASSLVVSGGPTGAQYF.

In its sample, this clone was seen a few times. This chain connects TRBV25-1 to TRBJ2-5, with D maybe TRBD1 (6 bases). The germline gives CDR1 MGHDK, CDR2 SYGVNS. V gave up 5 bases and J gave up 5 bases, with 21 bases separating them. The CDR3 length is 16 residues. This CDR3 is CASSPQGQTVQETQYF. The CDR3, as DNA: TGTGCCAGCAGTCCACAGGGACAAACGGTCCAGGAGACCCAGTACTTC.

This clone has just a few counts. The rearrangement links TRBV6-5 to TRBJ1-6; 8 nucleotides agree with TRBD1. With 0 bases clipped from V and 5 bases from J, the junction kept 3 bases outside the gene matches. The CDR3 length is 16 residues. Germline V gives CDR1 MNHEY, CDR2 SVGAGI. Here the CDR3 DNA reads TGTGCCAGCAGTTACTCCCCGACAGGGGATAATTCACCCCTCCACTTT. Translation gives CASSYSPTGDNSPLHF.

V is TRBV7-2 and J is TRBJ1-3, with unresolved D. Germline CDR1 reads SGHTA; CDR2 reads FQGNSA. Deletions cut 2 bases from V and 0 bases from J, with 11 bases between. CDR3 length: 16 residues. CDR3 protein: CASSLLEASSGNTIYF. CDR3 DNA: TGTGCCAGCAGCTTACTTGAGGCAAGCTCTGGAAACACCATATATTTT.